This T cell receptor (beta chain) was recorded in a study of cytomegalovirus exposure and HLA in healthy donors. The study's findings and limits: Donors were assumed by presence/absence analyses to have roughly uniform sequencing depth. Accurate HLA-A and HLA-B prediction from TCR beta sequences was reported for most subjects.

PCR was performed using 60 Vbeta and 13 Jbeta primers. The table came from immunoSEQ multiplex PCR; TCRdb's copy has only in-frame clones and leaves some out. The sample lists approximately 150,000 clones; over 70% were seen once. At sampling all donors were nominally healthy, likely with unrecorded immune exposures. Note on this clone: The antigen remains undetermined.

This sequence was found in a man in his forties in good health and CMV-seronegative. Material: PBMCs.

In DNA, the CDR3 is TGTGCCACCGGAGGAGGGCCCCAGGAGACCCAGTACTTC. Amino acid sequence: CATGGGPQETQYF. The chain combines TRBV2 with TRBJ2-5, with D tentatively TRBD2 (6 bases). This CDR3 has 13 amino acids. The V gene's germline CDR1 is SNHLY and CDR2 FYNNEI. Trimming left V 10 bases short and J 5 bases short, with 17 bases between.